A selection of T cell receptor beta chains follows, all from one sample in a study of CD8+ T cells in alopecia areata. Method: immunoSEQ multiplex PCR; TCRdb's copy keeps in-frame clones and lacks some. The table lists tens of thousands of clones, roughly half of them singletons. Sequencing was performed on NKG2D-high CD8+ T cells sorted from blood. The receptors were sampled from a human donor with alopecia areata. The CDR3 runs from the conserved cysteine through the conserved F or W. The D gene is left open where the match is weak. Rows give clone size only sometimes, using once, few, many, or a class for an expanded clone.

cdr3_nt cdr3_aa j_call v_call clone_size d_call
TGCAGCGTTGAAGACCACAGGGGGTTCCCCTACGAGCAGTACTTC CSVEDHRGFPYEQYF TRBJ2-7 TRBV29-1 few TRBD1
TGTGCCAGCAGTTTATCTGCCGGGGATCAGAATGGCTACACCTTC CASSLSAGDQNGYTF TRBJ1-2 TRBV27 few -
TGCAGCGTTGAAGGAACAGGGGCTGTACACGAGCAGTACTTC CSVEGTGAVHEQYF TRBJ2-7 TRBV29-1 - TRBD1
TGCAGCGCCTGGGGGACCGCCGCTAACTATGGCTACACCTTC CSAWGTAANYGYTF TRBJ1-2 TRBV29-1 few -
TGCAGCGTTGAATATGAGTTCGGGGGCGCGGCTGAAGCTTTCTTT CSVEYEFGGAAEAFF TRBJ1-1 TRBV29-1 few -
TGCAGCGTTGGGCCAGTGTTGAACACTGAAGCTTTCTTT CSVGPVLNTEAFF TRBJ1-1 TRBV29-1 few -
TGTGCCAGCAGTTTATTCGGTTCCTACGAGCAGTACTTC CASSLFGSYEQYF TRBJ2-7 TRBV28 - -
TGCGCCAGCAGCGAATATTTTAACACCGGGGAGCTGTTTTTT CASSEYFNTGELFF TRBJ2-2 TRBV5-1 - -
TGCAGCGTTGACAGGGACTATGGCTACACCTTC CSVDRDYGYTF TRBJ1-2 TRBV29-1 few -
TGTGCCAGCAGCGGCGTCCGGGGCGGTGGTACGCAGTATTTT CASSGVRGGGTQYF TRBJ2-3 TRBV9 - -
TGTGCCAGCAGACCGGGACAGGGTTCAGATACGCAGTATTTT CASRPGQGSDTQYF TRBJ2-3 TRBV2 once TRBD1
TGTGCCAGCAGTTTAGTACGCGGGGACAATGAGCAGTTCTTC CASSLVRGDNEQFF TRBJ2-1 TRBV27 - -
TGTGCCACCAGCAGAATGGAGGGGGCTTATATGTATTCACCCCTCCACTTT CATSRMEGAYMYSPLHF TRBJ1-6 TRBV15 - TRBD1
TGTGCCAGCAGCGCCTGGGACAGGGGGCGCGAGACCCAGTACTTC CASSAWDRGRETQYF TRBJ2-5 TRBV7-2 few TRBD1
TGTGCCAGCAGTCCCACCCGCCGAAGCGAAGAGACCCAGTACTTC CASSPTRRSEETQYF TRBJ2-5 TRBV25-1 - -
TGTGCCAGCAGCTTAGCACCGTACGAGCAGTACTTC CASSLAPYEQYF TRBJ2-7 TRBV11-2 few -
TGTGCCAGCAGTTCGTTTAGCGGGAGTTCCTACAATGAGCAGTTCTTC CASSSFSGSSYNEQFF TRBJ2-1 TRBV28 - TRBD2
TGTGCCTGGATTCAGGGGGCTAGTAACACTGAAGCTTTCTTT CAWIQGASNTEAFF TRBJ1-1 TRBV30 - TRBD1
TGCGCCAGCAGCTTGTGGACCGGGGAGCTGTTTTTT CASSLWTGELFF TRBJ2-2 TRBV5-1 - -
TGCAGCGTTGATGAGGACACCGGGGAGCTGTTTTTT CSVDEDTGELFF TRBJ2-2 TRBV29-1 - -
TGCACCAGCAGCCAAGTGTGTTTT CTSSQVCF TRBJ1-4 TRBV1 once -
TGTGCCTGGAGCCCCGGCGGGGCAGGCAATCAGCCCCAGCATTTT CAWSPGGAGNQPQHF TRBJ1-5 TRBV30 - -
TGCAGCGTTTGGGAGGCGAATGAGCAGTTCTTC CSVWEANEQFF TRBJ2-1 TRBV29-1 - -
TGTGCTACCAGCAATTATGGGGACTACGAGCAGTACTTC CATSNYGDYEQYF TRBJ2-7 TRBV5-4 - -
TGTGCCAGCAGAGAGCGCGGGGAGCTGTTTTTT CASRERGELFF TRBJ2-2 TRBV13 - -
TGTGCCAGCAGATGGGGCGACGAGCAGTACTTC CASRWGDEQYF TRBJ2-7 TRBV27 - -
TGTGCCAGCAGCCTACTCCCATCGAACACTGAAGCTTTCTTT CASSLLPSNTEAFF TRBJ1-1 TRBV6-1 - -
TGCAGCGTTGAAGAGGGCTCCTACGAGCAGTACTTC CSVEEGSYEQYF TRBJ2-7 TRBV29-1 few -
TGTGCCAGCAGCGTGAGCCGACAGAGCGGAACTAGCACAGATACGCAGTATTTT CASSVSRQSGTSTDTQYF TRBJ2-3 TRBV9 few -
TGTGCCAGCAATATCAGAAAAAGCGGGAGGAGTACAGATACGCAGTATTTT CASNIRKSGRSTDTQYF TRBJ2-3 TRBV25-1 - TRBD2
TGCAGCGCAGGGGGCAATAGGAACACTGAAGCTTTCTTT CSAGGNRNTEAFF TRBJ1-1 TRBV29-1 few TRBD1